The 14 T cell receptor beta chains in this list originate from one sample, sequenced in a study of T cell repertoires in cytomegalovirus infection. TCRdb analysed the reads with MiXCR anew, one entry per CDR3 protein. The profile covers about 440,000 distinct CDR3 sequences, with roughly 30% appearing a single time and roughly 13% taken by the ten largest. Material for sequencing was PBMCs. These receptors all come from a human donor in good health (CMV status not recorded). Some clones in this sample may be carry-over from other donors' samples.

The gene calls are TRBV7-6 and TRBJ2-7; possible D gene TRBD2, 5 bases. Germline values: CDR1 SGHVS, CDR2 FNYEAQ. The CDR3 length is 15 residues. The germline V and J ends were trimmed by 4 bases and 5 bases, with 18 bases remaining between them. The CDR3 DNA follows: TGTGCCAGCAGCTGGAGCACCGGGAAAGTTGACGAGCAGTACTTC. Translated, it gives CASSWSTGKVDEQYF.

In its sample, this clonotype was seen once. The gene calls are TRBV18 and TRBJ1-1; D might be TRBD1 (6 bases). Looked up from germline, CDR1 is KGHSH and CDR2 is LQKENI. The CDR3 consists of 14 residues. V was cut by 8 bases and J by 1 base, with 14 bases left in between. The CDR3 protein is CASAKEGGNTEAFF. The CDR3 bases are TGTGCCAGCGCGAAAGAGGGGGGGAACACTGAAGCTTTCTTT.

This clonotype was observed a handful of times. The chain is built from TRBV11-3 and TRBJ2-2; D possibly corresponds to TRBD1 (5 bases). Germline V gene lookup returns CDR1 SGHNT and CDR2 YENEEA. V was clipped by 4 bases and J by 3 bases, with 9 bases between them. The CDR3 covers 14 residues. CDR3 in DNA: TGTGCCAGCAGCTCCGACAGATACACCGGGGAGCTGTTTTTT. Its translation is CASSSDRYTGELFF. The complete variable domain, with remaining parts taken from reference TRBV11-3 and TRBJ2-2, reads EAGVVQSPRYKIIEKKQPVAFWCNPISGHNTLYWYLQNLGQGPELLIRYENEEAVDDSQLPKDRFSAERLKGVDSTLKIQPAELGDSAVYLCASSSDRYTGELFFGEGSRLTVL.

The chain couples TRBV6-1 to TRBJ2-1, with 8 bases aligning to TRBD1. The junction had 12 bases not matched to a gene; V was cut back by 8 bases and J by 9 bases. CDR1 and CDR2 (germline): MNHNS, SASEGT. The CDR3 is 14 residues long. The CDR3 DNA sequence: TGTGCCAGCTTTCCGGGACAGGTTTCGGGTGAGCAGTTCTTC. Translating gives CASFPGQVSGEQFF.

This clonotype was observed a handful of times. The chain couples TRBV2 to TRBJ2-4; 7 positions agree with TRBD2. CDR1 is SNHLY, CDR2 FYNNEI, per germline. The CDR3 is 15 residues long. The V gene end was trimmed by 8 bases and the J gene end by 0 bases; junction bases not matched to a gene: 7. The DNA of the CDR3 is TGTGCCAGCGGGGGACTAAGCCTAGCCAAAAACATTCAGTACTTC. It codes for CASGGLSLAKNIQYF.

The rearrangement links TRBV18 to TRBJ2-3; D is ambiguous. From germline, CDR1 is KGHSH and CDR2 LQKENI. The CDR3 runs 14 residues. V was shortened by 3 bases and J by 5 bases, with 12 bases between the two germline ends. The CDR3 sequence is CASSPDGFGDTQYF. CDR3 bases: TGTGCCAGCTCACCGGACGGGTTTGGAGATACGCAGTATTTT. Using reference TRBV18 and TRBJ2-3 for the parts outside the CDR3, the full variable domain is NAGVMQNPRHLVRRRGQEARLRCSPMKGHSHVYWYRQLPEEGLKFMVYLQKENIIDESGMPKERFSAEFPKEGPSILRIQQVVRGDSAAYFCASSPDGFGDTQYFGPGTRLTVL.

This rearrangement joins TRBV2 to TRBJ2-1, with D possibly matching TRBD1 (5 bases). From germline, CDR1 is SNHLY and CDR2 FYNNEI. The CDR3 runs 16 residues. The V gene lost 4 bases and the J gene lost 0 bases, with 13 bases spanning the gap. CDR3 residues: CASSGPTASSYNEQFF. For the CDR3, the DNA is TGTGCCAGCAGTGGCCCGACAGCAAGCTCCTACAATGAGCAGTTCTTC.

This clonotype has at least ten counts. In DNA, the CDR3 is TGTGCCAGCAGCGGACGGACTAGCGGGGGGGGCAATGAGCAGTTCTTC. It translates to CASSGRTSGGGNEQFF. The chain recombines TRBV7-2 with TRBJ2-1, with 15 bases that match TRBD2. The germline gives CDR1 SGHTA, CDR2 FQGNSA. Losses at the gene ends were 5 bases for V and 6 bases for J; bases not matched to a gene: 5. The CDR3 spans 16 residues.

Only a few counts were recorded for this clonotype. This rearrangement joins TRBV6-5 to TRBJ2-7; no definite D call. The CDR3 loop spans 12 amino acids. Per the germline V gene, CDR1 is MNHEY and CDR2 is SVGAGI. V was cut by 4 bases and J by 7 bases, with 11 bases left in between. This CDR3 is CASSSTTGEQYF. The CDR3 DNA follows: TGTGCCAGCAGTTCGACCACCGGGGAGCAGTACTTC.

In its sample, this clonotype was seen a few times. The chain combines TRBV4-1 with TRBJ1-2; no definite D call. Per the germline V gene, CDR1 is MGHRA and CDR2 is YSYEKL. Trimming cost V 2 bases and J 2 bases, with 12 bases left between them. The CDR3 contains 15 residues. The DNA of the CDR3 is TGCGCCAGCAGCCAATTGATCGGGGAGAACTATGGCTACACCTTC. This sequence encodes CASSQLIGENYGYTF.

The sample holds many counts of this clonotype. The rearrangement joins TRBV7-2 to TRBJ2-3, with 11 bases matching TRBD2. Germline-derived CDR1 and CDR2 are SGHTA and FQGNSA. The CDR3 sequence is 18 residues long. With 3 bases clipped from V and 0 bases from J, the junction kept 8 bases outside the gene matches. This chain's CDR3 is CASSFSVLAGGSTDTQYF. CDR3 DNA: TGTGCCAGCAGCTTTAGTGTCCTAGCGGGGGGCAGCACAGATACGCAGTATTTT. Together with reference TRBV7-2 and TRBJ2-3, the CDR3 gives the full variable domain: GAGVSQSPSNKVTEKGKDVELRCDPISGHTALYWYRQSLGQGLEFLIYFQGNSAPDKSGLPSDRFSAERTGGSVSTLTIQRTQQEDSAVYLCASSFSVLAGGSTDTQYFGPGTRLTVL.

The V call is TRBV7-8, the J call TRBJ2-1, with 12 bases identical to TRBD2. Germline V gives CDR1 SGHVS, CDR2 FQNEAQ. This CDR3 contains 15 residues. Trimming cost V 3 bases and J 7 bases; bases outside gene matches: 4. Here the CDR3 reads CASSLCTSGGNEQFF. The CDR3 coding sequence is TGTGCCAGCAGCTTGTGCACTAGCGGGGGGAATGAGCAGTTCTTC.

The sample holds a few counts of this clonotype. V and J are TRBV10-2 and TRBJ2-5; 11 bases align to TRBD2. This CDR3 region has 13 residues. Germline trimming cut 9 bases from V and 4 bases from J; bases unmatched to any gene: 4. Germline-derived CDR1 and CDR2 are WSHSY and SAAADI. The CDR3 DNA sequence: TGCGCCAGTAGCGGGGGGGCACTAGAGACCCAGTACTTC. Encoded protein: CASSGGALETQYF.

This clonotype was seen at least ten times. The chain couples TRBV25-1 to TRBJ2-4; D is undetermined. Looked up from germline, CDR1 is MGHDK and CDR2 is SYGVNS. Trimming left V 4 bases short and J 0 bases short, with 13 bases between. This CDR3 is built from 16 residues. In DNA form, the CDR3 reads TGTGCCAGCAGTGTTTTTAGGAGAATAGCCAAAAACATTCAGTACTTC. Translated: CASSVFRRIAKNIQYF.